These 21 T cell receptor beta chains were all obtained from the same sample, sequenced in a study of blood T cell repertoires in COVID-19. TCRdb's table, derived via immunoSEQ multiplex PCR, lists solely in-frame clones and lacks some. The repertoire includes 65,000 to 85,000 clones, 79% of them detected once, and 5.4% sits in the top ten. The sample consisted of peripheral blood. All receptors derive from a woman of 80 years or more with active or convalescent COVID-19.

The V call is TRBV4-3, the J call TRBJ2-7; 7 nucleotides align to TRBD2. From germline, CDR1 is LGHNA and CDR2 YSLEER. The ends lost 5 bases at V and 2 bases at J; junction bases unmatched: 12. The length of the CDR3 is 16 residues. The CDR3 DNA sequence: TGCGCCAGCAGCAAGCGGGGCGGGATGCGGGCCTACGAGCAGTACTTC. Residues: CASSKRGGMRAYEQYF.

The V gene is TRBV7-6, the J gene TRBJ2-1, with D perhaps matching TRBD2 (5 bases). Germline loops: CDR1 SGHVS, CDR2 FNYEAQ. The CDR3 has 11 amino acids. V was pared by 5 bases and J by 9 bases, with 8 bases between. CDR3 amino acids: CASSQRGEQFF. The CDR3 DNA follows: TGTGCCAGCAGCCAACGGGGTGAGCAGTTCTTC.

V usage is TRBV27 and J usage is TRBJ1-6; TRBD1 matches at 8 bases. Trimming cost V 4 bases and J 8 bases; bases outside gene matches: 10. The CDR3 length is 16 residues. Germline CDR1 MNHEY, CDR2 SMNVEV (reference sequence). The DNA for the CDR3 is TGTGCCAGCAGTTCGAACCGACAGGGGCGCGATTCACCCCTCCACTTT. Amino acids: CASSSNRQGRDSPLHF.

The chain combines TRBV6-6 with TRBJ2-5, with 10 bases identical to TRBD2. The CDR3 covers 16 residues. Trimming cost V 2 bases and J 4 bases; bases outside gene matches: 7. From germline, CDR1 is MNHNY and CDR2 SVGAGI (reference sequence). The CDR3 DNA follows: TGTGCCAGCAGTTACCATGAAGTAGCGGGGGGAGAGACCCAGTACTTC. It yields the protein CASSYHEVAGGETQYF.

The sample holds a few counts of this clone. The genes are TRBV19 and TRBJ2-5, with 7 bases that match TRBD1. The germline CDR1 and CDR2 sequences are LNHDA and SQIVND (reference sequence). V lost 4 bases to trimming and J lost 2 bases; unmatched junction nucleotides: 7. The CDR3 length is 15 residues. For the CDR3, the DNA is TGTGCCAGTAGTAAGTTCCCGGGACAGCAAGAGACCCAGTACTTC. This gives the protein CASSKFPGQQETQYF.

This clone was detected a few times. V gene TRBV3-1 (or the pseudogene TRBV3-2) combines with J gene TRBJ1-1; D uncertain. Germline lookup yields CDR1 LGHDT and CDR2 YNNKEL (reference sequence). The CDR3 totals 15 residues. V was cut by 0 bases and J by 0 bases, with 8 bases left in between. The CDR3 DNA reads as TGTGCCAGCAGCCAAGATATCACAGTGAACACTGAAGCTTTCTTT. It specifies CASSQDITVNTEAFF.

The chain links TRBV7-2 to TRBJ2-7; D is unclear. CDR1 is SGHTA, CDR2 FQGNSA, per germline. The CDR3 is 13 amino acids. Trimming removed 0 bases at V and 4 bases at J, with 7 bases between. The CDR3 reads CASSLAYSYEQYF. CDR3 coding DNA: TGTGCCAGCAGCTTAGCCTATTCGTACGAGCAGTACTTC.

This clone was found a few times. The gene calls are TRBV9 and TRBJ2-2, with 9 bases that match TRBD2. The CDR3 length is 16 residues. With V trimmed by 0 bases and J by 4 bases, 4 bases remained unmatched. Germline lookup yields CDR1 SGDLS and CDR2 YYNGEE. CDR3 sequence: CASSVGGTSSTGELFF. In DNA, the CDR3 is TGTGCCAGCAGCGTAGGGGGGACTAGCAGCACCGGGGAGCTGTTTTTT.

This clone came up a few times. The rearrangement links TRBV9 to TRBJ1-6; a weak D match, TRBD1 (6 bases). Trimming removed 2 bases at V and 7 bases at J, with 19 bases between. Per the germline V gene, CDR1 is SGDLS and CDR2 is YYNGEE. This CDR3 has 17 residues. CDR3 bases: TGTGCCAGCAGCGTGTCGAGGACCCCGGGACACAATTCACCCCTCCACTTT. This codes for CASSVSRTPGHNSPLHF.

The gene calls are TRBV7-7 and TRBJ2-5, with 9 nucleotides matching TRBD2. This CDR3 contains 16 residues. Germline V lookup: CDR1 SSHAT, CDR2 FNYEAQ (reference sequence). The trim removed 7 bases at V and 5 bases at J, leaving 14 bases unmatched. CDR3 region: CASTRYGGGAGETQYF. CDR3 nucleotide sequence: TGTGCCAGCACCAGATATGGCGGGGGGGCCGGGGAGACCCAGTACTTC.

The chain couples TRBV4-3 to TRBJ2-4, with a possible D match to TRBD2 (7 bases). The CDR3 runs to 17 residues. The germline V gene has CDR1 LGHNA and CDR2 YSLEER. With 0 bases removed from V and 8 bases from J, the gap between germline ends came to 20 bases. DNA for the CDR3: TGCGCCAGCAGCCAAGATTGGCTGGGGGAGGGGGTGGACATTCAGTACTTC. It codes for CASSQDWLGEGVDIQYF.

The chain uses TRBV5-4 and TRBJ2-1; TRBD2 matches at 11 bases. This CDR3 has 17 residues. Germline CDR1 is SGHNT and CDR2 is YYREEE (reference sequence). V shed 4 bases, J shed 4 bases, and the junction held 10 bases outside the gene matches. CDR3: CASSPNSGTSGYNEQFF. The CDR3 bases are TGTGCCAGCAGCCCTAACTCCGGGACTAGCGGATACAATGAGCAGTTCTTC.

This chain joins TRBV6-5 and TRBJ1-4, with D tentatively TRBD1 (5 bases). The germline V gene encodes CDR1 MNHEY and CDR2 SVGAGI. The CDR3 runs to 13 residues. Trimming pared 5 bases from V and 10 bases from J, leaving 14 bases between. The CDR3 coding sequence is TGTGCCAGCAGTACCAACGACGGGGGAAAACTGTTTTTT. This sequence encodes CASSTNDGGKLFF.

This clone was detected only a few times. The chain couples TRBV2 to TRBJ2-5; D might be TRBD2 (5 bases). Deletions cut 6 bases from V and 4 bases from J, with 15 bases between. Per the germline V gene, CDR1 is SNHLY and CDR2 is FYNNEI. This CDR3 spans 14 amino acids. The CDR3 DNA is TGTGCCAGCAGGCCACTAGGTATACGAGAGACCCAGTACTTC. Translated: CASRPLGIRETQYF.

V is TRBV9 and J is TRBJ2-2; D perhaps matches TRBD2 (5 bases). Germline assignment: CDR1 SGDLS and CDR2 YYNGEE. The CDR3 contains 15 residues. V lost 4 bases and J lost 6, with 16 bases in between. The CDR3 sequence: CASSPIGSEAGELFF. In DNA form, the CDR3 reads TGTGCCAGCAGCCCCATCGGTAGCGAGGCCGGGGAGCTGTTTTTT.

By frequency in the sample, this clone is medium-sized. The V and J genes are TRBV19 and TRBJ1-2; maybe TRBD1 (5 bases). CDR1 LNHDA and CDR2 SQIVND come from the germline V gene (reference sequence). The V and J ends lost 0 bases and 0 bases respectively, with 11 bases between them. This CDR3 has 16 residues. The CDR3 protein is CASSIDHQTANYGYTF. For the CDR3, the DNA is TGTGCCAGTAGTATAGACCACCAGACAGCTAACTATGGCTACACCTTC.

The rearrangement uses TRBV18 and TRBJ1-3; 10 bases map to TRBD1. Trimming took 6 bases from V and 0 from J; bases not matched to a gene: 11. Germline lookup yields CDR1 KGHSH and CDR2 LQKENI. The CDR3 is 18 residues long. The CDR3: CASSPSGTGAFSGNTIYF. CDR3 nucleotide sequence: TGTGCCAGCTCCCCCTCCGGGACAGGGGCTTTCTCTGGAAACACCATATATTTT.

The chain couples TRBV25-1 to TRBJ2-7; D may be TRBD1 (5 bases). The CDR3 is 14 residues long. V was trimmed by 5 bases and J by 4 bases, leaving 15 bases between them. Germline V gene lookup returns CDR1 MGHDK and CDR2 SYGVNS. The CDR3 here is CASSREMGRYEQYF. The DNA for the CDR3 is TGTGCCAGCAGTCGCGAGATGGGGCGGTACGAGCAGTACTTC.

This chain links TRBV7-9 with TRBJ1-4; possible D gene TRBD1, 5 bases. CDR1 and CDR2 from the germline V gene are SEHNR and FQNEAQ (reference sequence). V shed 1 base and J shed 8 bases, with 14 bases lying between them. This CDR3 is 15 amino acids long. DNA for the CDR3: TGTGCCAGCAGCTTAGGGCAGGGTAATTTCGAAAAACTGTTTTTT. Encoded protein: CASSLGQGNFEKLFF. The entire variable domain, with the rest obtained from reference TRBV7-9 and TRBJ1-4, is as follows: DTGVSQNPRHKITKRGQNVTFRCDPISEHNRLYWYRQTLGQGPEFLTYFQNEAQLEKSRLLSDRFSAERPKGSFSTLEIQRTEQGDSAMYLCASSLGQGNFEKLFFGSGTQLSVL.

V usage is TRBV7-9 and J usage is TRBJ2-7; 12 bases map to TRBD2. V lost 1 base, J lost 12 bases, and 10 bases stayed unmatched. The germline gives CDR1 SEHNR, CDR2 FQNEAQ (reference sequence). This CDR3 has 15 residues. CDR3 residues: CASSLDGLAGTMWYF. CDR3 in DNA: TGTGCCAGCAGCTTAGACGGACTAGCGGGGACTATGTGGTACTTC.

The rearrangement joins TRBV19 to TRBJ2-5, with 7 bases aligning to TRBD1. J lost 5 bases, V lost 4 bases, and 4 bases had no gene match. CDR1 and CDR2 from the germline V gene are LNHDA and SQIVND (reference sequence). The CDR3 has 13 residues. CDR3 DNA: TGTGCCAGTAGTACTCAGACAGGGGAGACCCAGTACTTC. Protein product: CASSTQTGETQYF.